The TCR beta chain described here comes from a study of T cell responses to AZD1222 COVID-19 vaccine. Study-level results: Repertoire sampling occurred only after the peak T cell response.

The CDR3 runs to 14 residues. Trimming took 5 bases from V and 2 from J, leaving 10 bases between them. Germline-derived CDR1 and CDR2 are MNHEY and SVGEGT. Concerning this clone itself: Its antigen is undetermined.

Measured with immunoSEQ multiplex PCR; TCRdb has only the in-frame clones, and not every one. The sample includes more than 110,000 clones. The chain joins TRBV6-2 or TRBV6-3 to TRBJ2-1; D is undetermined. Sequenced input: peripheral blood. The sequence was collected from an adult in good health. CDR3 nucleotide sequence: TGTGCCAGCAGTCCGAACCAACCCTACAATGAGCAGTTCTTC. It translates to CASSPNQPYNEQFF.